The 5 T cell receptor beta chains below were found in one sample sequenced in a study of cytotoxic CD8 clonotypes in ibrutinib-treated CLL. Generated by immunoSEQ multiplex PCR, the TCRdb table keeps only in-frame clones and is missing some. Among some 70,000 clones listed, around two thirds were seen once. This specimen was PBMCs, taken after 12 months of ibrutinib treatment. Source of these receptors: a human donor with chronic lymphocytic leukemia.

The J gene is TRBJ2-2, the V gene TRBV6-5; 7 bases map to TRBD1. CDR3 length: 13 amino acids. V trimming: 10 bases; J trimming: 2 bases; junction bases outside the gene matches: 4. Germline assignment: CDR1 MNHEY and CDR2 SVGAGI. The CDR3 nucleotides read TGTGCCACCCGACAGGGAAACACCGGGGAGCTGTTTTTT. Translation: CATRQGNTGELFF.

This clone was counted only a few times. The gene calls are TRBV27 and TRBJ2-2; no clear D gene. V lost 5 bases, J lost 3 bases, and 16 bases lay in between. CDR1 MNHEY and CDR2 SMNVEV come from the germline V gene (reference sequence). The CDR3 is 16 residues long. The CDR3 sequence: CASSPDIAPDTGELFF. CDR3 nucleotide sequence: TGTGCCAGCAGTCCCGACATAGCCCCGGACACCGGGGAGCTGTTTTTT.

The chain employs TRBV7-8 and TRBJ1-6; D ambiguous. Trimming stripped 3 bases from V and 5 bases from J, with 8 bases between. This CDR3 contains 14 residues. Per germline, CDR1 SGHVS and CDR2 FQNEAQ. The CDR3: CASSFGDNNSPLHF. The CDR3 region has the DNA TGTGCCAGCAGCTTCGGGGATAATAATTCACCCCTCCACTTT.

The CDR3 DNA sequence: TGTGCCAGCAGCAAAGCACCTAGGGACAGGGGAGGGTCCGAGCAGTACTTC. Translation gives CASSKAPRDRGGSEQYF. This sequence joins TRBV21-1 and TRBJ2-7; TRBD1, the D gene given by the table, was not confirmed from the DNA. TRBV21-1 is designated a pseudogene. This CDR3 spans 17 amino acids.

The chain couples TRBV6-5 to TRBJ2-7, with D possibly TRBD2 on 7 matching bases. Trimming took off 5 bases at V and 3 bases at J, with 14 bases between the two ends. The germline CDR1 and CDR2 sequences are MNHEY and SVGAGI. This CDR3 spans 14 amino acids. In DNA form, the CDR3 reads TGTGCCAGCAGTCCCCTGGGGGGGCTCTACGAGCAGTACTTC. Its protein is CASSPLGGLYEQYF.